The 19 T cell receptor beta chains given below trace back to one sample, sequenced in a study of T cell repertoires in cytomegalovirus infection. TCRdb itself ran the reads through MiXCR, one entry per CDR3 protein. Here the sample spans 35,000 or so distinct CDR3 sequences, approximately 52% being singletons. No antigens are known for them. The source was CD8+ T cells from cultured PBMCs, collected from culture after CMV antigen stimulation. Source of these receptors: a human donor in good health (CMV status not recorded). Some clones in this sample may be carry-over from other donors' samples.

This clonotype came up a few times. This chain joins TRBV6-1 and TRBJ1-5; TRBD1 agrees at 9 bases. Germline lookup yields CDR1 MNHNS and CDR2 SASEGT. The CDR3 runs to 22 residues. V shed 6 bases, J shed 6 bases, and the junction held 30 bases outside the gene matches. CDR3 coding DNA: TGTGCCAGCAGGAAGAGCCCGAGGCAGGCACTAACCGGGACAGGGATCTCTCAGCCCCAGCATTTT. This codes for CASRKSPRQALTGTGISQPQHF.

The chain employs TRBV20-1 and TRBJ1-2; D is unresolved. V lost 0 bases, J lost 4 bases, and 12 bases lay in between. The CDR3 is 14 residues long. Germline lookup yields CDR1 DFQATT and CDR2 SNEGSKA (reference sequence). This CDR3 reads CSARDRQDGYGYTF. CDR3 in DNA: TGCAGTGCTAGAGATCGGCAGGATGGCTATGGCTACACCTTC.

The rearrangement uses TRBV14 and TRBJ1-5; D is perhaps TRBD1 (5 bases). The germline CDR1 and CDR2 sequences are SGHDN and FVKESK. V lost 4 bases and J lost 9, with 16 bases in between. The CDR3 sequence is 14 residues long. CDR3 sequence reads: CASSRGGGNSPQHF. The CDR3 DNA reads as TGTGCCAGCAGCCGCGGGGGGGGGAATTCGCCCCAGCATTTT.

This clonotype has a handful of counts. The chain recombines TRBV7-8 with TRBJ1-1; perhaps TRBD1 as D (5 bases). Trimming shortened V by 3 bases and J by 0 bases, and 11 bases separated the two germline ends. The CDR3 sequence is 15 residues long. Germline values: CDR1 SGHVS, CDR2 FQNEAQ. The CDR3 sequence: CASSFREAVNTEAFF. The CDR3 DNA reads as TGTGCCAGCAGCTTCAGGGAGGCGGTGAACACTGAAGCTTTCTTT. Using reference TRBV7-8 and TRBJ1-1 for the parts outside the CDR3, the full variable domain is GAGVSQSPRYKVAKRGQDVALRCDPISGHVSLFWYQQALGQGPEFLTYFQNEAQLDKSGLPSDRFFAERPEGSVSTLKIQRTQQEDSAVYLCASSFREAVNTEAFFGQGTRLTVV.

The J gene is TRBJ2-7, the V gene TRBV28; D possibly uses TRBD1 or TRBD2 (5 bases each). The CDR3 has 15 residues. Germline CDR1 reads MDHEN; CDR2 reads SYDVKM. The V gene lost 6 bases and the J gene lost 7 bases, with 22 bases spanning the gap. The CDR3 sequence: CASRPPRGVVGEQYF. The DNA for the CDR3 is TGTGCCAGCAGACCCCCCAGAGGGGTCGTTGGGGAGCAGTACTTC.

DNA of the CDR3: TGTGCCAGCAGTGATCCACCGGTGACGTCCGAGCAGTACTTC. Protein: CASSDPPVTSEQYF. V is TRBV6-6 and J is TRBJ2-7; D is unclear. V gave up 5 bases and J gave up 6 bases, with 17 bases separating them. In germline, CDR1 is MNHNY, CDR2 SVGAGI (reference sequence). The CDR3 consists of 14 residues.

The gene calls are TRBV10-3 and TRBJ2-7, with D perhaps matching TRBD1 or TRBD2 (5 bases each). Germline CDR1 reads ENHRY; CDR2 reads SYGVKD. V was clipped by 2 bases and J by 2 bases, with 13 bases between them. The CDR3 has 15 residues. CDR3 coding DNA: TGTGCCATCAGTGAGGGGACCCGAGGGCCCTACGAGCAGTACTTC. Protein sequence: CAISEGTRGPYEQYF.

This clonotype occurred a few times. The chain is built from TRBV12-3 or TRBV12-4 and TRBJ1-6, with TRBD1 matching 9 bases. The CDR3 runs 15 residues. J gave up 0 bases and V 8 bases, and 2 bases lay outside the gene matches. Here the CDR3 reads CASGQGSSYNSPLHF. CDR3 coding DNA: TGTGCCAGCGGACAGGGGAGCTCCTATAATTCACCCCTCCACTTT.

The V call is TRBV27, the J call TRBJ2-7; D is uncertain. The CDR3 totals 12 residues. Trimming removed 4 bases at V and 4 bases at J, with 8 bases between. Germline lookup yields CDR1 MNHEY and CDR2 SMNVEV (reference sequence). CDR3 DNA: TGTGCCAGCAGTTCGCCCACTTACGAGCAGTACTTC. Protein sequence: CASSSPTYEQYF.

The V call is TRBV4-1, the J call TRBJ2-5, with D uncertain. Germline CDR1 MGHRA, CDR2 YSYEKL. V lost 1 base and J 4 bases, leaving 16 bases between the germline ends. The CDR3 sequence is 16 residues long. The chain's CDR3 is CASSQATVGYLETQYF. The CDR3 nucleotides are TGCGCCAGCAGCCAAGCGACGGTTGGGTACTTAGAGACCCAGTACTTC.

The gene calls are TRBV28 and TRBJ2-7; 11 positions agree with TRBD2. The CDR3 length is 17 residues. Germline CDR1 is MDHEN and CDR2 is SYDVKM. J gave up 2 bases and V 5 bases, and 11 bases lay outside the gene matches. The chain's CDR3 is CASSAVWLAGGPYEQYF. The CDR3 coding sequence is TGTGCCAGCAGTGCGGTATGGCTAGCGGGAGGACCCTACGAGCAGTACTTC.

The V and J genes are TRBV28 and TRBJ2-7; TRBD2 aligns across 8 bases. This CDR3 contains 13 residues. Losses at the gene ends were 3 bases for V and 7 bases for J; bases not matched to a gene: 5. CDR1 is MDHEN and CDR2 is SYDVKM in the germline V gene. CDR3 coding DNA: TGTGCCAGCAGTTTTACTAGCGGAACGGAGCAGTACTTC. Amino acid sequence: CASSFTSGTEQYF.

The rearrangement joins TRBV19 to TRBJ2-3; 8 bases map to TRBD2. Germline assignment: CDR1 LNHDA and CDR2 SQIVND (reference sequence). The CDR3 is 16 residues long. J was trimmed by 7 bases and V by 3 bases; bases with no gene match: 12. As DNA, the CDR3 is TGTGCCAGTAGTATTGGGAGAGCGGGAGTCCGGAATACGCAGTATTTT. Protein product: CASSIGRAGVRNTQYF.

This clonotype was observed many times. This sequence joins TRBV7-2 and TRBJ2-7, with D unresolved. This CDR3 spans 16 amino acids. V shed 5 bases and J shed 1 base, with 18 bases lying between them. The germline gives CDR1 SGHTA, CDR2 FQGNSA. DNA of the CDR3: TGTGCCAGCAGCCCCGGTGGGTTAAGCTTTTCCTACGAGCAGTACTTC. As protein: CASSPGGLSFSYEQYF.

The J gene is TRBJ1-1, the V gene TRBV7-6; 7 positions match TRBD1. Trimming removed 5 bases from V and 8 bases from J; junction bases left unmatched: 5. The CDR3 has 12 residues. The germline V gene encodes CDR1 SGHVS and CDR2 FNYEAQ. CDR3 sequence: CASSKQGREAFF. The CDR3 DNA sequence: TGTGCCAGCAGCAAACAGGGGCGCGAAGCTTTCTTT. The complete variable domain, with remaining parts taken from reference TRBV7-6 and TRBJ1-1, reads GAGVSQSPRYKVTKRGQDVALRCDPISGHVSLYWYRQALGQGPEFLTYFNYEAQQDKSGLPNDRFSAERPEGSISTLTIQRTEQRDSAMYRCASSKQGREAFFGQGTRLTVV.

This clonotype was detected ten times or more. The CDR3 loop reads CASSSRVKPYEQYF. The CDR3, as DNA: TGTGCCAGCAGCTCCAGGGTTAAACCGTACGAGCAGTACTTC. This sequence joins TRBV7-9 and TRBJ2-7; D perhaps matches TRBD1 (5 bases). The ends were cut back, 4 bases at V and 4 bases at J, with 14 bases in the middle. There are 14 residues in the CDR3. Germline V gene lookup returns CDR1 SEHNR and CDR2 FQNEAQ (reference sequence).

The V gene is TRBV29-1, the J gene TRBJ2-3; a possible D gene is TRBD1 (5 bases). Trimming shortened V by 6 bases and J by 3 bases, and 16 bases separated the two germline ends. The CDR3 runs to 14 residues. CDR1 and CDR2 (germline): SQVTM, ANQGSEA. CDR3 coding DNA: TGCAGCGTCCAGGGAAAGCTTGGAACAGATACGCAGTATTTT. Amino acids: CSVQGKLGTDTQYF.

The V and J genes are TRBV19 and TRBJ1-6; TRBD1 matches at 7 bases. V lost 5 bases to trimming and J lost 5 bases; unmatched junction nucleotides: 3. Germline V gene sequence: CDR1 LNHDA, CDR2 SQIVND (reference sequence). The CDR3 length is 14 residues. The CDR3 region is CASSPGTDNSPLHF. In nucleotides, the CDR3 is TGTGCCAGTAGTCCCGGGACAGATAATTCACCCCTCCACTTT.

This rearrangement joins TRBV7-8 to TRBJ2-2, with D perhaps given as TRBD1 or TRBD2 (5 bases each). With 10 bases removed from V and 6 bases from J, the gap between germline ends came to 24 bases. Germline CDR1 is SGHVS and CDR2 is FQNEAQ. The CDR3 length is 16 residues. CDR3 DNA sequence: TGTGCCACGTTCAGACAGAGGGTGGCCGCGGCCGGGGAGCTGTTTTTT. Encoded protein: CATFRQRVAAAGELFF. Full variable domain (remainder filled in from reference TRBV7-8 and TRBJ2-2): GAGVSQSPRYKVAKRGQDVALRCDPISGHVSLFWYQQALGQGPEFLTYFQNEAQLDKSGLPSDRFFAERPEGSVSTLKIQRTQQEDSAVYLCATFRQRVAAAGELFFGEGSRLTVL.